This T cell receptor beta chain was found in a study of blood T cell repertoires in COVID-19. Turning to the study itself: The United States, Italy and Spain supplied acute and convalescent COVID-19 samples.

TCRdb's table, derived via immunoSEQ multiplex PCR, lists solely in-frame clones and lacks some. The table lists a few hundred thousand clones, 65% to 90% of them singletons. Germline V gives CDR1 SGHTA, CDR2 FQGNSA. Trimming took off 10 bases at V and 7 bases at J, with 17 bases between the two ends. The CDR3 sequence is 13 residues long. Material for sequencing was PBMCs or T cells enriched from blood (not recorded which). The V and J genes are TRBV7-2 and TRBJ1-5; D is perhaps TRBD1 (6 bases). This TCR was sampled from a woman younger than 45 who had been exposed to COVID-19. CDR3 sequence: CATNRESYQPQHF. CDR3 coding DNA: TGTGCCACCAACAGGGAATCTTACCAGCCCCAGCATTTT.